This TCR beta chain was profiled in a study of blood T cell repertoires in COVID-19. Study-wide context: Sites across the United States, Italy and Spain contributed samples from acute and convalescent COVID-19. T cells, B-cell-depleted T cells, or PBMCs provided the cDNA or gDNA that served as material.

Germline V CDR1 and CDR2: LNHNV, YYDKDF (reference sequence). V lost 3 bases, J lost 5 bases, and 2 bases stayed unmatched. The CDR3 is made up of 14 amino acids. As originally analysed: Amplified reference gene primers provided the basis for estimating nucleated cell counts. Data came from immunoSEQ multiplex PCR; TCRdb stores just in-frame clones and leaves some out. That table supplies the V and J calls and clone size; D and trimming were determined from the DNA. The sample lists tens of thousands of clones, 75% to 95% occurring once. The chain recombines TRBV15 with TRBJ2-2; 8 bases are shared with TRBD1. The sequenced sample was peripheral blood. The receptor was isolated from a human donor in a cohort sampled during active COVID-19. The CDR3 protein is CATSRDRVTGELFF. CDR3 nucleotides: TGTGCCACCAGCAGGGACAGGGTGACCGGGGAGCTGTTTTTT.